The T cell receptor (beta chain) under discussion was sequenced for a study of breast tumors, draining lymph nodes, adjacent tissues. MiXCR was run by TCRdb on the multiplex PCR reads, yielding one entry per CDR3 protein. The sample lists about 230,000 distinct CDR3 sequences, less than 40% occurring once. Study-level results: The lymph node origin of tumor T cells was framed as consistent with a hypothesis, not demonstrated. Tumor repertoires ranked between lymph nodes and nontumor tissue in diversity, with V and J gene preferences. Compared with basal-like, luminal-like tumors shared significantly more repertoire with nontumor tissue.

The germline gives CDR1 DFQATT, CDR2 SNEGSKA (reference sequence). This CDR3 region has 10 residues. The V gene lost 3 bases and the J gene lost 4 bases, with 2 bases spanning the gap. Samples came from axillary lymph nodes draining the breast cancer. This clonotype was detected a few times. Its cognate antigen is unknown. A much larger clone differs from this one at a single base, so this may be a read error. The final CDR3 position lacks the conserved phenylalanine or tryptophan, pointing to a likely read error. Material for sequencing was axillary lymph node tissue. The source of this sequence is a female donor with breast cancer. Some clones in this sample may be carry-over from other donors' samples. V and J are TRBV20-1 and TRBJ2-3; no definite D call. CDR3 in DNA: TGCAGTGCTAGGGCAGATACGCAGTATTCT. It specifies CSARADTQYS.